This T cell receptor (beta chain) originates from a study of graft-versus-host responses after intestinal transplantation. Study background: In this cohort, recipients had multivisceral, liver-intestinal, or isolated intestinal transplants. Notes on the study in general: HvG clone declines early post-transplant were associated with peak circulating GvH levels. Analysis identified GvH clones in recipient marrow, with some appearing first in ileum or blood.

The CDR3 length is 16 residues. Looked up from germline, CDR1 is SGHRS and CDR2 is YFSETQ. Losses at the gene ends were 1 base for V and 2 bases for J; bases not matched to a gene: 4. Clones were read by immunoSEQ multiplex PCR, and TCRdb kept only the in-frame ones, dropping some. Among tens of thousands of clones listed, 89% were seen once. Lymphocytes from graft epithelium and lamina propria were isolated. Comments on this clone: Antigen unknown.

The receptor was derived from a human patient who received an intestinal transplant, so some T cells may come from the graft donor. The material sequenced was ileum tissue, taken around 350 days after transplant. V and J are TRBV5-1 and TRBJ2-7; 12 bases match TRBD2. The CDR3 DNA sequence: TGCGCCAGCAGCTTGCGGACTAGCGGGGCGACCTACGAGCAGTACTTC. Translated: CASSLRTSGATYEQYF. Supplemented by reference TRBV5-1 and TRBJ2-7, the full variable domain reads KAGVTQTPRYLIKTRGQQVTLSCSPISGHRSVSWYQQTPGQGLQFLFEYFSETQRNKGNFPGRFSGRQFSNSRSEMNVSTLELGDSALYLCASSLRTSGATYEQYFGPGTRLTVT.